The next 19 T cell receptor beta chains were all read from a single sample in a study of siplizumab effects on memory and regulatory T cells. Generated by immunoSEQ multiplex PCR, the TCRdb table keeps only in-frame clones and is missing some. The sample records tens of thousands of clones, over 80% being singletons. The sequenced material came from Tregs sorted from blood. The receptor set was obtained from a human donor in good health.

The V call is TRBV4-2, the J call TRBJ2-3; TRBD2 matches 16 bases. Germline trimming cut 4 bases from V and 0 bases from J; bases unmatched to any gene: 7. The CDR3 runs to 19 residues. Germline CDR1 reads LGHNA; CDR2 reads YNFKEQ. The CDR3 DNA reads TGTGCCAGCAGCCCGGGGACTAGCGGGGGGGGATATAGCACAGATACGCAGTATTTT. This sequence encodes CASSPGTSGGGYSTDTQYF.

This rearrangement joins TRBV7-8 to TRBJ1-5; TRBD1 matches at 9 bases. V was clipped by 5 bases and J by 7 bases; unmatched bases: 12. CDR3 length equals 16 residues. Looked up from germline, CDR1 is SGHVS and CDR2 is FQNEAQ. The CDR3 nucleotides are TGTGCCAGCAGCGCCGCCCCACAGGGGGCGGACCAGCCCCAGCATTTT. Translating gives CASSAAPQGADQPQHF.

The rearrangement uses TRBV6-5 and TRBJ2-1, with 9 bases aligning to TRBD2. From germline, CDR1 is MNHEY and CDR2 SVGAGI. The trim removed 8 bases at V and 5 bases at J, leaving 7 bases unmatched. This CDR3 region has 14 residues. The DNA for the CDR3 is TGTGCCAGCTCCCGCGGGGGGGCTAACAATGAGCAGTTCTTC. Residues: CASSRGGANNEQFF.

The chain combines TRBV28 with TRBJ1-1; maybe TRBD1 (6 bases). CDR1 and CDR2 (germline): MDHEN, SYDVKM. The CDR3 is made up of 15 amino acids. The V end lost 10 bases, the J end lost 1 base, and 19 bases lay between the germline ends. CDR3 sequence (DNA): TGTGCCACCGGGTTCGATCAGGGGACGAACACTGAAGCTTTCTTT. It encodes CATGFDQGTNTEAFF.

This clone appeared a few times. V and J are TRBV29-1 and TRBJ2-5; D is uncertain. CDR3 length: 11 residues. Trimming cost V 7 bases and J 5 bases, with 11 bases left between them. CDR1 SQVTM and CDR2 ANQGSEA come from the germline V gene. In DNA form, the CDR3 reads TGCAGCGCCATGAAGGCGGAGACCCAGTACTTC. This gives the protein CSAMKAETQYF.

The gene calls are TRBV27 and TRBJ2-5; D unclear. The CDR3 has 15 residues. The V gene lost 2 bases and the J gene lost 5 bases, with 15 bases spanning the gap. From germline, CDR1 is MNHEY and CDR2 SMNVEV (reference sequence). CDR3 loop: CASSLRVGTRETQYF. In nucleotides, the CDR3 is TGTGCCAGCAGTTTAAGGGTGGGCACCAGGGAGACCCAGTACTTC.

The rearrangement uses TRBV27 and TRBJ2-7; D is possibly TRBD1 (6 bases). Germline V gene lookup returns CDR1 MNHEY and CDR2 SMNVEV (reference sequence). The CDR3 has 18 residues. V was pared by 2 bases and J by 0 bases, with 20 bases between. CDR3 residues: CASSLPRPGTKSSYEQYF. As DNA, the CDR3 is TGTGCCAGCAGTTTACCTAGGCCCGGGACAAAGAGCTCCTACGAGCAGTACTTC.

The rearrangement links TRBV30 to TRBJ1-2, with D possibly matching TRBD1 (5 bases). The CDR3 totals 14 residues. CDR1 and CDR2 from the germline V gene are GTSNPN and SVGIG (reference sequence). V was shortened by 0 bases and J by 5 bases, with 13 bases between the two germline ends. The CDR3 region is CAWSVMGTGYGYTF. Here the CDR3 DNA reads TGTGCCTGGAGTGTCATGGGGACCGGGTATGGCTACACCTTC.

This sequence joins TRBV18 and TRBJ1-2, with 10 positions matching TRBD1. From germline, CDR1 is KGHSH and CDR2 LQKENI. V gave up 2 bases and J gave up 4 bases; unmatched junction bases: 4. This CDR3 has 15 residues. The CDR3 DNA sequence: TGTGCCAGCTCACCATCCGGGACAGGGGTCTATGGCTACACCTTC. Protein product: CASSPSGTGVYGYTF.

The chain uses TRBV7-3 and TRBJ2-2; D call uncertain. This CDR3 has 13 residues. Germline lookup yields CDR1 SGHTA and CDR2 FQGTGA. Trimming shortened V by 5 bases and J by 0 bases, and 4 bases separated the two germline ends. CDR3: CASSHPNTGELFF. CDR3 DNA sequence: TGTGCCAGCAGCCACCCGAACACCGGGGAGCTGTTTTTT.

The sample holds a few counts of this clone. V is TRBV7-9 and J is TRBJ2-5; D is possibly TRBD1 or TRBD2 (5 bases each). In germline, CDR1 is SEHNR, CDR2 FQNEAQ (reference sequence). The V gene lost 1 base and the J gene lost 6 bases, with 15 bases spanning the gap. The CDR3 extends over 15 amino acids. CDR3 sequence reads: CASSLGVQGGQTQYF. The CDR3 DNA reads TGTGCCAGCAGCTTAGGGGTGCAGGGCGGGCAGACCCAGTACTTC.

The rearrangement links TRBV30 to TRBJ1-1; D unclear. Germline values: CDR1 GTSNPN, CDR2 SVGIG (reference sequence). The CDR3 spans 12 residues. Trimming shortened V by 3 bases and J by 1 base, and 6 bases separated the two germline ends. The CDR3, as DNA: TGTGCCTGGAGCTTTACGAACACTGAAGCTTTCTTT. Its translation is CAWSFTNTEAFF. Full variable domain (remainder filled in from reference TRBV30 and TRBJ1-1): SQTIHQWPATLVQPVGSPLSLECTVEGTSNPNLYWYRQAAGRGLQLLFYSVGIGQISSEVPQNLSASRPQDRQFILSSKKLLLSDSGFYLCAWSFTNTEAFFGQGTRLTVV.

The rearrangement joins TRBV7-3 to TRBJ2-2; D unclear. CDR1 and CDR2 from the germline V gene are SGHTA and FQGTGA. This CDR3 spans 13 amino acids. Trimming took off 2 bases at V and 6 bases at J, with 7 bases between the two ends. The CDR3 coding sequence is TGTGCCAGCAGCTTATTTGCCCCCGGGGAGCTGTTTTTT. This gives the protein CASSLFAPGELFF.

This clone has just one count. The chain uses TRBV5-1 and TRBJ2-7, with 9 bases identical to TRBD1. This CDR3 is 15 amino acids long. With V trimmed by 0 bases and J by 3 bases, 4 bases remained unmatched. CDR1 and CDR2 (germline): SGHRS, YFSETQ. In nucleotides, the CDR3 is TGCGCCAGCAGCTTGGTAGGGACAGGGTACTACGAGCAGTACTTC. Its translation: CASSLVGTGYYEQYF.

CDR3 sequence reads: CASSLTHPPRGGPYLAKNIQYF. The CDR3 bases are TGTGCCAGCAGCTTAACCCACCCCCCCCGCGGGGGGCCTTATCTGGCCAAAAACATTCAGTACTTC. This rearrangement joins TRBV7-3 to TRBJ2-4; the match to TRBD2 covers 8 bases. The CDR3 totals 22 residues. With 0 bases clipped from V and 1 base from J, the junction kept 20 bases outside the gene matches. Germline V CDR1 and CDR2: SGHTA, FQGTGA. Full variable domain (remainder filled in from reference TRBV7-3 and TRBJ2-4): GAGVSQTPSNKVTEKGKYVELRCDPISGHTALYWYRQSLGQGPEFLIYFQGTGAADDSGLPNDRFFAVRPEGSVSTLKIQRTERGDSAVYLCASSLTHPPRGGPYLAKNIQYFGAGTRLSVL.

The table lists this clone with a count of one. The CDR3 DNA reads TGTGCCAGCAGCCGCGGACACTTAGGCACCTACGAGCAGTACTTC. Protein sequence: CASSRGHLGTYEQYF. The chain recombines TRBV9 with TRBJ2-7; possibly TRBD1 for D (5 bases). The CDR3 has 15 residues. Trimming took 4 bases from V and 2 from J, leaving 16 bases between them. Germline-derived CDR1 and CDR2 are SGDLS and YYNGEE.

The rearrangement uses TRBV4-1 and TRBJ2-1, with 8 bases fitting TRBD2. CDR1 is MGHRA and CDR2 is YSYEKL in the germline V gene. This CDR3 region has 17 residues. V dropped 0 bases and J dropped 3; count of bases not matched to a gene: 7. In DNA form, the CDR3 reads TGCGCCAGCAGCCAAGAGCCGGGGCGGGGGGTCTACAATGAGCAGTTCTTC. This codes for CASSQEPGRGVYNEQFF.

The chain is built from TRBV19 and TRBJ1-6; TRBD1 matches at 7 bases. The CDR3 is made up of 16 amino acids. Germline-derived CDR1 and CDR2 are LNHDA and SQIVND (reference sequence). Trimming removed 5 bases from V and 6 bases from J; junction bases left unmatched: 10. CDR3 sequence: CASSLPRTGTNSPLHF. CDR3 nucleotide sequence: TGTGCCAGTAGTCTACCTAGGACAGGCACTAATTCACCCCTCCACTTT.

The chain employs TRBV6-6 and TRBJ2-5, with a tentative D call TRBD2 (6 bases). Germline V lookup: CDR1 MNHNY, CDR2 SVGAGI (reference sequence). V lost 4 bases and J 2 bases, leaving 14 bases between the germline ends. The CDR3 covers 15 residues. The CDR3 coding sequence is TGTGCCAGCAGTTTGTCTCAGGGACTTCAAGAGACCCAGTACTTC. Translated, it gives CASSLSQGLQETQYF.